This T cell receptor (beta chain) appears in the sequencing data of a study of blood T cell repertoires in COVID-19 (dated by TCRdb to the early 2020s). Context from the whole study: Collaborator samples came from the United States, Italy and Spain and covered acute and convalescent phases of COVID-19. Subjects who had been exposed to COVID-19, were actively infected with it, or had recovered from it provided the deeply sampled blood TCRbeta repertoires that made up the dataset. A freely available public database, intended as a resource for researchers studying the immune response to SARS-CoV-2, is where the repertoires were released. The sample metadata nearly always contained a de-identified subject ID, COVID-19 status, age in years and sex. The material from the prospective study consisted of cDNA or gDNA derived from T cells, B-cell-depleted T cells, or PBMCs. HLA class I and class II types, where available, came from metadata supplied by the sample provider rather than from assay-based typing. Samples came from the ongoing ImmuneRACE study (first 160 participants) plus 1,254 subjects from 6 global collaborators.

TCRbeta CDR3 regions were amplified from genomic DNA using the immunoSEQ Assay, a bias-controlled multiplex PCR. In the original analysis: Within the assay, amplification of reference gene primers was used to estimate how many nucleated cells each sample contained. Sequence reads were collapsed and filtered to measure the absolute abundance of every unique TCRbeta CDR3 rearrangement. For each sample, productive Simpson clonality was calculated as the square root of Simpson's diversity index across productive rearrangements. As stored in TCRdb, this immuneACCESS dataset retains in-frame rearrangements with V and J assigned. A fraction of the clones does not appear; measured against another copy, unresolved V genes explain less than half of the discrepancy, and the remainder lacks a known reason. V, J and clone size are taken as reported in that table, and D and trimming were inferred from the DNA itself. A total of roughly 140,000 clones appear in this sample, around 85% of them only once. Just under 3% of the sample is taken by the ten largest.

Remarks on this clone: The antigen it binds to is not known. No clone much larger than this one lies a single base away; base qualities are absent.

Beyond this particular receptor, the publication reports: Clinical and demographic metadata were provided uncurated, with the amount varying by source and participant.

V drops 3 bases and J drops 8 bases, leaving 20 bases in between. Taken from the germline V gene, the CDR1 and CDR2 loops are SGDLS and YYNGEE. The CDR3 holds 16 amino acids from the cysteine to the phenylalanine. Only the CDR3 DNA is retained, 48 bases long and in frame from the first base. The collaborating institutions used their own protocols to collect whole blood in K2EDTA tubes. For TCRbeta analysis, collaborators shipped samples in one of three forms: frozen whole blood, isolated PBMCs, or DNA extracted from either of those sample types. The origin of this receptor is a man in his forties or fifties with acute or convalescent COVID-19. Sequenced sample: peripheral blood. This sequence uses TRBV9 and TRBJ1-4; possibly the D gene is TRBD1, per 6 matching bases. The nucleotide sequence is given as TGTGCCAGCAGCGCACCCAGGGGCGAGCAGGGAGAAAAACTGTTTTTT. It translates as CASSAPRGEQGEKLFF.